The entry below gives a single TCR beta chain sequence along with its context. This entry comes from a study of a mutant IDH1 vaccine in newly diagnosed glioma. Study-wide context: Most patients had radiochemotherapy with temozolomide before enrollment; others had one alone.

Specified time point: baseline, week 1 (first vaccination visit). This sample's treatment: pre-vaccination baseline after standard-of-care therapy. This CDR3 is built from 16 residues. Germline CDR1 is SEHNR and CDR2 is FQNEAQ (reference sequence). The ends were cut back, 4 bases at V and 0 bases at J, with 16 bases in the middle. TCRdb keeps only in-frame clones here, not all; method: immunoSEQ multiplex PCR. The data hold around 50,000 clones, with approximately 90% observed a single time. The chain links TRBV7-9 to TRBJ2-7, with D perhaps TRBD2 (5 bases). This specimen consisted of PBMCs, obtained from a glioma patient treated with radiotherapy, temozolomide or both. The source is a man between 35 and 55 years old with glioma. CDR3 residues: CASSSRRAHSSYEQYF. The CDR3 nucleotides are TGTGCCAGCAGCTCTCGGCGGGCGCACAGCTCCTACGAGCAGTACTTC.